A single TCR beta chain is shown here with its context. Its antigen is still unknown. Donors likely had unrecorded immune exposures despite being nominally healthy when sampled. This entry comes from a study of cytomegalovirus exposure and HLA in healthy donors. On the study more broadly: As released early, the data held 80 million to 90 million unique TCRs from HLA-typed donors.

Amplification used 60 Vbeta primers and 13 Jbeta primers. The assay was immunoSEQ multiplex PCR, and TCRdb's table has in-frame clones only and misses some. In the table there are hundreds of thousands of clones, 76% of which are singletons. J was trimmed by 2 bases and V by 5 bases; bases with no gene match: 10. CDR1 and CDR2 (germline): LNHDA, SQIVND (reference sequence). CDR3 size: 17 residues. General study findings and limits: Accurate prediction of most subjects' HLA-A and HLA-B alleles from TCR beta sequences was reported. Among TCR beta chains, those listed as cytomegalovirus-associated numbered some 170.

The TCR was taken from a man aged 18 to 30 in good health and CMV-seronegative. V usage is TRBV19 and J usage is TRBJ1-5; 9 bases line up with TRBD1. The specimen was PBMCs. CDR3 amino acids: CASSPGTGIGGNQPQHF. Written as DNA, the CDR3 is TGTGCCAGTAGTCCCGGGACAGGGATAGGTGGCAATCAGCCCCAGCATTTT.